These 17 T cell receptor beta chains were sequenced from one sample in a study of blood T cell repertoires in COVID-19 (TCRdb year 2020). The library was obtained by the immunoSEQ multiplex PCR assay. Held by TCRdb, this immuneACCESS table contains in-frame sequences only and omits some clones. Under half of the omission traces to an unresolved V gene where checked; the cause of the rest is unknown. This sample holds under 300,000 clones; 91% were observed only once. The top ten constitute more than 1% of the sample. Sequencing used PBMCs or T cells enriched from blood (not recorded which). Receptors were obtained from a human donor in a cohort exposed to, infected with or recovered from COVID-19 (not recorded which). The donor label of this sample is uncertain.

This clone was counted a few times. The CDR3 nucleotides are TGTGCCAGCAGCTCCTGGGACAGGCCATCCTATGGCTACACCTTC. Translated, it gives CASSSWDRPSYGYTF. J is TRBJ1-2 and V is TRBV7-9, with TRBD1 matching 8 bases. J gave up 4 bases and V 4 bases, and 8 bases lay outside the gene matches. The length of the CDR3 is 15 residues. The germline V gene encodes CDR1 SEHNR and CDR2 FQNEAQ (reference sequence).

The CDR3 spells CASSVTGFSTDTQYF. CDR3 nucleotide sequence: TGTGCCAGCAGCGTCACAGGGTTTAGCACAGATACGCAGTATTTT. The V gene is TRBV9, the J gene TRBJ2-3, with D maybe TRBD1 (6 bases). Germline CDR1 is SGDLS and CDR2 is YYNGEE. The CDR3 extends over 15 amino acids. The V end lost 2 bases, the J end lost 0 bases, and 10 bases lay between the germline ends. Looking up the rest from reference TRBV9 and TRBJ2-3 gives the full variable domain: DSGVTQTPKHLITATGQRVTLRCSPRSGDLSVYWYQQSLDQGLQFLIQYYNGEERAKGNILERFSAQQFPDLHSELNLSSLELGDSALYFCASSVTGFSTDTQYFGPGTRLTVL.

J is TRBJ1-6 and V is TRBV7-2; 11 bases align to TRBD1. This CDR3 has 16 residues. V dropped 5 bases and J dropped 5; count of bases not matched to a gene: 5. CDR1 is SGHTA, CDR2 FQGNSA, per germline. The CDR3 sequence: CASSTRTGGNNSPLHF. The CDR3 DNA sequence: TGTGCCAGCAGCACGAGGACAGGGGGCAATAATTCACCCCTCCACTTT.

This sequence joins TRBV18 and TRBJ1-6; TRBD1 might be the D (6 bases). Germline V gene sequence: CDR1 KGHSH, CDR2 LQKENI. This CDR3 comprises 15 residues. V lost 3 bases and J 0 bases, leaving 6 bases between the germline ends. This CDR3 is CASSPDSSYNSPLHF. CDR3 DNA: TGTGCCAGCTCACCGGACAGCTCCTATAATTCACCCCTCCACTTT.

This chain connects TRBV3-1 (or the pseudogene TRBV3-2) to TRBJ1-2, with a weak D call TRBD1 (5 bases). Trimming pared 0 bases from V and 3 bases from J, leaving 8 bases between. The CDR3 runs to 14 residues. From germline, CDR1 is LGHDT and CDR2 YNNKEL (reference sequence). In DNA form, the CDR3 reads TGTGCCAGCAGCCAAGAAGGGGCAGACTATGGCTACACCTTC. Amino acid sequence: CASSQEGADYGYTF.

This chain links TRBV27 with TRBJ2-7; D perhaps matches TRBD1 (5 bases). V lost 6 bases to trimming and J lost 3 bases, with 12 bases between them. The germline gives CDR1 MNHEY, CDR2 SMNVEV (reference sequence). The CDR3 length is 13 residues. Here the CDR3 reads CASSPWGGYEQYF. The CDR3 DNA is TGTGCCAGCAGCCCCTGGGGCGGCTACGAGCAGTACTTC.

The chain joins TRBV7-2 to TRBJ1-1; D is possibly TRBD1 (5 bases). The CDR3 length is 14 residues. CDR1 is SGHTA and CDR2 is FQGNSA in the germline V gene. V was pared by 3 bases and J by 9 bases, with 17 bases between. The CDR3 region is CASSLTAITLKAFF. The CDR3 bases are TGTGCCAGCAGCTTGACAGCGATAACACTGAAAGCTTTCTTT.

This chain links TRBV5-6 with TRBJ2-5; D is perhaps TRBD2 (7 bases). Trimming cost V 9 bases and J 5 bases, with 20 bases left between them. CDR1 and CDR2 (germline): SGHDT, YYEEEE. The CDR3 covers 14 residues. CDR3 bases: TGTGCCACCCAAATGGGGGGGCAACCGGAGACCCAGTACTTC. Its protein is CATQMGGQPETQYF.

The chain couples TRBV30 to TRBJ2-1, with 12 nucleotides matching TRBD1. CDR1 is GTSNPN, CDR2 SVGIG, per germline (reference sequence). V shed 3 bases and J 7 bases; nucleotides not matched to a gene: 7. CDR3 length equals 15 residues. The CDR3 DNA is TGTGCCTGGAGCGGGGGGGACAGGGGGCGGAATGAGCAGTTCTTC. Translation gives CAWSGGDRGRNEQFF. Drawing the rest from reference TRBV30 and TRBJ2-1, the complete variable domain is SQTIHQWPATLVQPVGSPLSLECTVEGTSNPNLYWYRQAAGRGLQLLFYSVGIGQISSEVPQNLSASRPQDRQFILSSKKLLLSDSGFYLCAWSGGDRGRNEQFFGPGTRLTVL.

Remarks on this clone: The junction departs from the called germline gene at one end, perhaps through a read error. This chain links TRBV5-4 with TRBJ1-1, with D perhaps matching TRBD1 (6 bases). The CDR3 extends over 14 amino acids. Germline V gives CDR1 SGHNT, CDR2 YYREEE (reference sequence). CDR3 nucleotides: TGTGCCAGCACCTTGGGACAAAGGAACACTGAAGCTTTCTTT. Translating gives CASTLGQRNTEAFF.

The rearrangement uses TRBV2 and TRBJ1-2; 9 positions match TRBD1. The V gene end was trimmed by 10 bases and the J gene end by 0 bases; junction bases not matched to a gene: 12. The germline V gene encodes CDR1 SNHLY and CDR2 FYNNEI. The CDR3 totals 16 residues. The CDR3 sequence: CAIPQGASPANYGYTF. The DNA of the CDR3 is TGTGCCATCCCACAGGGGGCCTCCCCAGCTAACTATGGCTACACCTTC.

The genes are TRBV4-3 and TRBJ1-2; perhaps TRBD1 as D (5 bases). This CDR3 comprises 15 residues. Trimming pared 2 bases from V and 6 bases from J, leaving 16 bases between. Germline V gives CDR1 LGHNA, CDR2 YSLEER. CDR3 in amino acids: CASSQNPQGGNGYTF. The CDR3 nucleotides are TGCGCCAGCAGCCAAAATCCCCAGGGAGGTAATGGCTACACCTTC.

This sequence joins TRBV7-9 and TRBJ1-1; possibly TRBD1 for D (5 bases). V was shortened by 3 bases and J by 0 bases, with 8 bases between the two germline ends. The V gene's germline CDR1 is SEHNR and CDR2 FQNEAQ (reference sequence). The CDR3 is 14 residues long. In DNA form, the CDR3 reads TGTGCCAGCAGCTTCCAGACAGTGAACACTGAAGCTTTCTTT. Protein product: CASSFQTVNTEAFF.

The V call is TRBV4-2, the J call TRBJ1-1; D possibly corresponds to TRBD1 (6 bases). CDR3 length: 14 amino acids. Trimming removed 4 bases from V and 4 bases from J, with 13 bases in between. The germline V gene encodes CDR1 LGHNA and CDR2 YNFKEQ. The CDR3 protein is CASSPGQGPTEAFF. CDR3 in DNA: TGTGCCAGCAGCCCCGGGCAGGGGCCCACTGAAGCTTTCTTT.

This chain links TRBV5-1 with TRBJ1-5, with D perhaps matching TRBD1 (5 bases). The germline V gene has CDR1 SGHRS and CDR2 YFSETQ. The CDR3 runs to 12 residues. The germline V and J ends were trimmed by 4 bases and 6 bases, with 8 bases remaining between them. The chain's CDR3 is CASSPDIQPQHF. In DNA form, the CDR3 reads TGCGCCAGCAGCCCGGACATTCAGCCCCAGCATTTT.

This rearrangement joins TRBV4-2 to TRBJ1-2; possibly TRBD1 for D (5 bases). The germline CDR1 and CDR2 sequences are LGHNA and YNFKEQ. The CDR3 runs to 14 residues. Trimming took off 1 base at V and 4 bases at J, with 10 bases between the two ends. The CDR3 DNA reads TGTGCCAGCAGCCAAGGAACAGGCCCCTATGGCTACACCTTC. This encodes CASSQGTGPYGYTF.

This rearrangement joins TRBV11-2 to TRBJ2-3, with a possible D match to TRBD2 (5 bases). The V gene lost 4 bases and the J gene lost 0 bases, with 17 bases spanning the gap. This CDR3 spans 17 amino acids. Germline CDR1 SGHAT, CDR2 FQNNGV. DNA of the CDR3: TGTGCCAGCAGCTACCCACCTAGGCGGACTAGCACAGATACGCAGTATTTT. Its protein is CASSYPPRRTSTDTQYF.